The rows below give T cell receptor beta chains drawn from one sample of a study of Ad26.COV2.S vaccination and SARS-CoV-2 variants. Using immunoSEQ multiplex PCR, the repertoire was profiled, and TCRdb retains in-frame clones only, with some absent. The sample holds about 680,000 clones; around 92% are singletons and the top ten take nearly 1.5%. Source: peripheral blood, taken in a trial of Ad26.COV2.S vaccine versus placebo. Receptor source: a person aged 18-60 years who received the Ad26.COV2.S COVID-19 vaccine or a placebo. Each CDR3 is given with its conserved first and last residue. Fields, in order: clone size, V gene, J gene, D gene, CDR3 protein, CDR3 DNA. A D gene is named only where the DNA matches it firmly. Not all rows give a size; the values are once, few, many and, for expanded clones, a class.

.	TRBV15	TRBJ2-1	TRBD2	CATSREGIGGRLDEQFF	TGTGCCACCAGCAGAGAGGGCATCGGCGGGAGGTTGGATGAGCAGTTCTTC
.	TRBV6-5	TRBJ1-2	TRBD1	CASIGTGDYGYTF	TGTGCCAGCATTGGGACAGGGGACTATGGCTACACCTTC
.	TRBV6-5	TRBJ1-1	TRBD1	CASKKGQGNTEAFF	TGTGCCAGCAAAAAGGGACAGGGGAACACTGAAGCTTTCTTT
.	TRBV18	TRBJ2-2	TRBD1	CASSAGTGSTGELFF	TGTGCCAGCTCAGCCGGGACAGGGTCGACCGGGGAGCTGTTTTTT
.	TRBV19	TRBJ2-5	TRBD2	CASSPSGRVETQYF	TGTGCCAGTAGCCCCTCTGGGAGGGTTGAGACCCAGTACTTC
.	TRBV18	TRBJ2-3	TRBD2	CASSPRGTSGSSADTQYF	TGTGCCAGCTCACCAAGAGGGACAAGCGGGAGTTCAGCAGATACGCAGTATTTT
.	TRBV9	TRBJ1-2	TRBD1	CASRMGTGAYGYTF	TGTGCCAGCAGAATGGGGACAGGGGCCTATGGCTACACCTTC
.	TRBV2	TRBJ2-6	TRBD1	CASSTDPRQGGSSGANVLTF	TGTGCCAGCAGTACGGACCCTCGACAGGGGGGGAGCTCTGGGGCCAACGTCCTGACTTTC
few	TRBV7-9	TRBJ1-3	.	CASSPLRTGNTIYF	TGTGCCAGCAGCCCCCTCCGTACTGGAAACACCATATATTTT
.	TRBV7-2	TRBJ1-2	TRBD1	CASSRGQNYGYTF	TGTGCCAGCAGCCGGGGACAGAACTATGGCTACACCTTC
few	TRBV29-1	TRBJ1-3	.	CSVDSGAGNTIYF	TGCAGCGTTGACTCGGGGGCTGGAAACACCATATATTTT
.	TRBV27	TRBJ2-6	TRBD1	CASRPGQGAPSGANVLTF	TGTGCCAGCAGGCCGGGACAGGGAGCCCCCTCTGGGGCCAACGTCCTGACTTTC
.	TRBV21-1	TRBJ2-7	.	CASSKALGTAYEQYF	TGTGCCAGCAGCAAGGCTCTCGGGACAGCTTACGAGCAGTACTTC
.	TRBV2	TRBJ1-1	.	CASSEQGSDTEAFF	TGTGCCAGCAGCGAGCAGGGGTCAGACACTGAAGCTTTCTTT
.	TRBV30	TRBJ2-1	TRBD2	CASLAGGFEQFF	TGTGCCTCACTAGCGGGAGGTTTTGAGCAGTTCTTC
.	TRBV2	TRBJ2-2	.	CASSEPVNTGELFF	TGTGCCAGCAGTGAACCGGTGAACACCGGGGAGCTGTTTTTT
.	TRBV20-1	TRBJ2-7	TRBD2	CSASGRDEQYF	TGCAGTGCTAGCGGGAGGGACGAGCAGTACTTC
.	TRBV20-1	TRBJ1-1	.	CSGGENTEAFF	TGCAGTGGTGGGGAGAACACTGAAGCTTTCTTT
once	TRBV4-3	TRBJ1-2	TRBD1	CASSQSRTGAKYGYTF	TGCGCCAGCAGCCAGAGTCGGACAGGGGCCAAATATGGCTACACCTTC
.	TRBV28	TRBJ1-3	.	CAHTSRGNTIYF	TGTGCCCATACGTCCAGGGGAAACACCATATATTTT
.	TRBV19	TRBJ2-2	TRBD2	CASSIALAGGAGELFF	TGTGCCAGTAGTATAGCACTAGCGGGTGGGGCCGGGGAGCTGTTTTTT
.	TRBV5-1	TRBJ1-1	.	CASSGQTLNTEAFF	TGCGCCAGCAGCGGACAGACTCTGAACACTGAAGCTTTCTTT
.	TRBV3-1/TRBV3-2	TRBJ2-3	TRBD2	CASSQVSGGAGDTQYF	TGTGCCAGCAGCCAAGTTAGCGGGGGGGCCGGAGATACGCAGTATTTT
.	TRBV6-5	TRBJ2-1	TRBD2	CASTGLAGGAEQFF	TGTGCCAGCACCGGACTAGCGGGAGGAGCTGAGCAGTTCTTC
few	TRBV7-8	TRBJ1-1	.	CASSPGLSRNTEAFF	TGTGCCAGCAGCCCAGGACTGTCCAGGAACACTGAAGCTTTCTTT
.	TRBV5-4	TRBJ2-3	.	CASSLGDTVIGTQYF	TGTGCCAGCAGCTTGGGGGACACGGTCATAGGCACGCAGTATTTT
.	TRBV12-3/TRBV12-4	TRBJ1-4	.	CASSSQNEKLFF	TGTGCCAGCAGTTCCCAGAATGAAAAACTGTTTTTT
.	TRBV7-9	TRBJ2-7	.	CASSLGQGRSYEQYF	TGTGCCAGCAGCTTGGGGCAGGGGCGCTCCTACGAGCAGTACTTC
few	TRBV5-1	TRBJ1-5	.	CASSIGGISNQPQHF	TGCGCCAGCAGCATCGGTGGCATTAGCAATCAGCCCCAGCATTTT
many	TRBV2	TRBJ2-7	.	CASSDGTTNHEQYF	TGTGCCAGCAGTGATGGGACGACGAACCACGAGCAGTACTTC
.	TRBV7-9	TRBJ1-2	.	CASRTTRGEDDYGYTF	TGTGCCAGCAGAACTACGAGGGGGGAGGACGACTATGGCTACACCTTC
.	TRBV7-9	TRBJ2-3	.	CASSSGLDTQYF	TGTGCCAGCAGCTCAGGATTGGATACGCAGTATTTT
.	TRBV3-1/TRBV3-2	TRBJ2-2	.	CASSQERGTGELFF	TGTGCCAGCAGCCAAGAGAGGGGCACCGGGGAGCTGTTTTTT
once	TRBV25-1	TRBJ2-7	.	CASTGYPFEQYF	TGTGCCAGCACCGGGTACCCCTTCGAGCAGTACTTC
.	TRBV18	TRBJ2-4	.	CASSPTTRAEGAKNIQYF	TGTGCCAGCTCACCCACCACCCGAGCGGAGGGTGCCAAAAACATTCAGTACTTC
.	TRBV5-1	TRBJ1-2	.	CASSLDRGGYTF	TGCGCCAGCAGCTTGGACCGAGGTGGCTACACCTTC
.	TRBV7-2	TRBJ1-2	.	CASSAQINYGYTF	TGTGCCAGCAGCGCTCAGATTAACTATGGCTACACCTTC
few	TRBV27	TRBJ1-2	TRBD1	CASRPETGSYGYTF	TGTGCCAGCAGACCAGAGACAGGGTCCTATGGCTACACCTTC
.	TRBV5-5	TRBJ2-7	TRBD1	CASSLGQGANEQYF	TGTGCCAGCAGCTTGGGGCAGGGGGCCAACGAGCAGTACTTC
.	TRBV5-4	TRBJ1-2	TRBD1	CASSQDRGYGYTF	TGTGCCAGCAGCCAGGACAGGGGGTATGGCTACACCTTC
.	TRBV20-1	TRBJ2-7	.	CSASIGIYEQYF	TGCAGTGCTAGTATTGGGATTTACGAGCAGTACTTC
.	TRBV5-6	TRBJ1-1	.	CASSFDRGGSTEAFF	TGTGCCAGCAGCTTCGACCGGGGAGGTAGCACTGAAGCTTTCTTT
.	TRBV20-1	TRBJ2-7	.	CSAARRDEQYF	TGCAGTGCTGCAAGGCGTGACGAGCAGTACTTC
.	TRBV24-1	TRBJ1-5	.	CATSVARGGQPQHF	TGTGCCACCAGTGTGGCTCGAGGGGGTCAGCCCCAGCATTTT
.	TRBV6-5	TRBJ2-1	.	CASKSGSLGEQFF	TGTGCCAGCAAGAGCGGATCGCTTGGTGAGCAGTTCTTC
.	TRBV27	TRBJ1-5	.	CASWGYGGQPQHF	TGTGCCAGCTGGGGATATGGGGGTCAGCCCCAGCATTTT
.	TRBV7-6	TRBJ2-7	TRBD2	CASSSTSGGAYEQYF	TGTGCCAGCAGCTCTACTAGCGGGGGGGCCTACGAGCAGTACTTC
once	TRBV19	TRBJ2-2	TRBD1	CASSMGQGAVTGELFF	TGTGCCAGTAGTATGGGACAGGGGGCTGTCACCGGGGAGCTGTTTTTT
.	TRBV6-5	TRBJ1-2	.	CASRYSGQNYGYTF	TGTGCCAGCAGATACTCCGGGCAGAACTATGGCTACACCTTC
many	TRBV7-9	TRBJ1-5	.	CASSLEGSQPQHF	TGTGCCAGCAGCCTGGAGGGGAGCCAGCCCCAGCATTTT
.	TRBV3-1/TRBV3-2	TRBJ2-7	.	CASSQAGTNSAEQYF	TGTGCCAGCAGCCAAGCGGGGACAAATAGTGCCGAGCAGTACTTC
.	TRBV24-1	TRBJ2-1	.	CATSDISRNEQFF	TGTGCCACCAGTGACATAAGTCGCAATGAGCAGTTCTTC
.	TRBV7-8	TRBJ2-5	.	CASSIRDSLEGTQYF	TGTGCCAGCAGCATACGGGACTCTCTGGAGGGGACCCAGTACTTC
once	TRBV18	TRBJ2-7	.	CASSLGDEQYF	TGTGCCAGCTCACTGGGGGACGAGCAGTACTTC
once	TRBV6-5	TRBJ1-6	.	CASCRNSYNSPLHF	TGTGCCAGCTGTAGGAACTCCTATAATTCACCCCTCCACTTT
.	TRBV19	TRBJ2-2	TRBD2	CASSIAREWAGELFF	TGTGCCAGTAGTATTGCGCGGGAGTGGGCCGGGGAGCTGTTTTTT
.	TRBV6-5	TRBJ1-6	.	CASSYFGTLDSPLHF	TGTGCCAGCAGTTACTTTGGGACACTTGATTCACCCCTCCACTTT